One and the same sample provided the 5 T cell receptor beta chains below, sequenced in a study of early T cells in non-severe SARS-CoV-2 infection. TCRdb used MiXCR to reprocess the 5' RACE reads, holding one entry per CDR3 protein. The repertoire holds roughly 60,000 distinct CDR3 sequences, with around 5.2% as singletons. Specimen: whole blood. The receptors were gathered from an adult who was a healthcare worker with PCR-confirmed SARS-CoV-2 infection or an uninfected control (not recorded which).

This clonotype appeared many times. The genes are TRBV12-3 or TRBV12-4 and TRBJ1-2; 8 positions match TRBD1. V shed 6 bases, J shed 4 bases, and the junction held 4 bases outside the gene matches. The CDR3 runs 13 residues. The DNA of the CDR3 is TGTGCCAGCAGACCAGGGGGCGGCTATGGCTACACCTTC. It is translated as CASRPGGGYGYTF.

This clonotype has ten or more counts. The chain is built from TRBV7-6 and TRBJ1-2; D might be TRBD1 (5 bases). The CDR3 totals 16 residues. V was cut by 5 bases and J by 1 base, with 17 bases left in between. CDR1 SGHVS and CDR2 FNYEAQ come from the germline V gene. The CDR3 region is CASSPDGQKINYGYTF. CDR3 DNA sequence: TGTGCCAGCAGCCCCGACGGACAAAAAATTAACTATGGCTACACCTTC.

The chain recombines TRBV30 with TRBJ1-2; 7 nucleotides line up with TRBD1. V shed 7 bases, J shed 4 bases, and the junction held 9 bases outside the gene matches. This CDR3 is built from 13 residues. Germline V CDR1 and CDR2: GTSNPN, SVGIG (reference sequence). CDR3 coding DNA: TGTGCCTCAGGGGGGGAACCGTTCTATGGCTACACCTTC. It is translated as CASGGEPFYGYTF.

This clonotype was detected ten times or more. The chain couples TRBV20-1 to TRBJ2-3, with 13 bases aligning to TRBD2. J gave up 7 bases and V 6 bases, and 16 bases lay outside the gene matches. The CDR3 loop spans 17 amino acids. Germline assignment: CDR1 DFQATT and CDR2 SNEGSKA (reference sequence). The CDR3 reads CSAPPPGLAGPEHTQYF. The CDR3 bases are TGCAGTGCCCCCCCTCCGGGACTAGCGGGACCCGAACATACGCAGTATTTT.

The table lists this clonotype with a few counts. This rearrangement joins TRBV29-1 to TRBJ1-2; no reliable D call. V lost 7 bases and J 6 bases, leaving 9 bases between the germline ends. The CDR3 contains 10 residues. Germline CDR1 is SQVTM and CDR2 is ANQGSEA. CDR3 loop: CSADTDGYTF. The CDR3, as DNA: TGCAGCGCCGACACCGATGGCTACACCTTC.